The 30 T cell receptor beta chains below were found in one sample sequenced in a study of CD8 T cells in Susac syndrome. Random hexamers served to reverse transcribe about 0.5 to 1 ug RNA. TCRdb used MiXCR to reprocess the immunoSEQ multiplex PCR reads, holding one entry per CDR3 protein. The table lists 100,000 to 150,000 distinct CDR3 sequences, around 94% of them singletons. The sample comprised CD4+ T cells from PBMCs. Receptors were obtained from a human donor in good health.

The CDR3 sequence: CASSPVAGSGANVLTF. The CDR3 coding sequence is TGCGCCAGCAGCCCGGTGGCGGGCTCCGGGGCCAACGTCCTGACTTTC. The rearrangement links TRBV5-1 to TRBJ2-6, with D maybe TRBD2 (5 bases). V lost 4 bases, J lost 4 bases, and 15 bases lay in between. The germline V gene has CDR1 SGHRS and CDR2 YFSETQ. The CDR3 consists of 16 residues.

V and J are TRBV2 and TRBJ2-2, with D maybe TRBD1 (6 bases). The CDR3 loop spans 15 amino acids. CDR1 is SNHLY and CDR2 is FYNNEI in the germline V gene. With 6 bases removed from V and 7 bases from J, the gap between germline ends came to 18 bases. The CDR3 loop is CASSSDRGGGGELFF. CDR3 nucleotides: TGTGCCAGCAGCTCCGATCGAGGGGGTGGCGGGGAGCTGTTTTTT.

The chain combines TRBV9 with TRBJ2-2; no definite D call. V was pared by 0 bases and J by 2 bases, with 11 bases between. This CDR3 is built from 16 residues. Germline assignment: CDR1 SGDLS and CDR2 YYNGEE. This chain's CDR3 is CASSVGVSSNTGELFF. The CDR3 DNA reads TGTGCCAGCAGCGTAGGCGTGTCCTCTAACACCGGGGAGCTGTTTTTT.

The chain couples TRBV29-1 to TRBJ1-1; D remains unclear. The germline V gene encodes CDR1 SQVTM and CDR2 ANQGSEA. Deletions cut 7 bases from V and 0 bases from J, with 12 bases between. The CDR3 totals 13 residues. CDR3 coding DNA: TGCAGCGCCCAATCGACACTGAACACTGAAGCTTTCTTT. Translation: CSAQSTLNTEAFF.

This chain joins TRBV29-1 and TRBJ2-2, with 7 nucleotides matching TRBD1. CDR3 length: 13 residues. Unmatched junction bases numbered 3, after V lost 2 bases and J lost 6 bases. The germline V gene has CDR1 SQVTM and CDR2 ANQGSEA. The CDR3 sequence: CSVESQGAGELFF. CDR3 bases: TGCAGCGTTGAAAGTCAGGGGGCCGGGGAGCTGTTTTTT.

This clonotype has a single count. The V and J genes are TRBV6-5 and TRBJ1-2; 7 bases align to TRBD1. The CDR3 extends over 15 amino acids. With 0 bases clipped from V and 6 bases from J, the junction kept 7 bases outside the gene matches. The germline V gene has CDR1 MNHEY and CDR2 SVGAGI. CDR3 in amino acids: CASSYSGWDRNGYTF. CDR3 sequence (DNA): TGTGCCAGCAGTTACTCTGGGTGGGACAGAAATGGCTACACCTTC.

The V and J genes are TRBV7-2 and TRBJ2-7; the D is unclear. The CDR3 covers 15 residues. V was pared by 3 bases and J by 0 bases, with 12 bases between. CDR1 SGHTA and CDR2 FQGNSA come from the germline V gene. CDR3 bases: TGTGCCAGCAGCTTGTTGGCAGGAGCCTCCTACGAGCAGTACTTC. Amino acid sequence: CASSLLAGASYEQYF.

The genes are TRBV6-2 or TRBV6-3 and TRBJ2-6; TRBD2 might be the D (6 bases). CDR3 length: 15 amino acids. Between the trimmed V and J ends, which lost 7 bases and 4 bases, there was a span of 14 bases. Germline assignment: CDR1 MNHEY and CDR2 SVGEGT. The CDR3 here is CASTDGGFGANVLTF. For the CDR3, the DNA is TGTGCCAGCACAGACGGGGGTTTCGGGGCCAACGTCCTGACTTTC.

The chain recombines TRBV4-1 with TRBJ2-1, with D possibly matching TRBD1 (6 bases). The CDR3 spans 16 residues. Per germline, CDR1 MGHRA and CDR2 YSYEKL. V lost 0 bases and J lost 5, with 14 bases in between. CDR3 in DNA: TGCGCCAGCAGCCAAGAGTTAGCCAGGGGTAACAATGAGCAGTTCTTC. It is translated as CASSQELARGNNEQFF.

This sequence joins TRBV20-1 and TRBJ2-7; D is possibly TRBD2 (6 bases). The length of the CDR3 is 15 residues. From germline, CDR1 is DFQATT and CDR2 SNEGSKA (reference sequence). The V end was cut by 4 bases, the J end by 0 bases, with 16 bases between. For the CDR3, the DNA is TGCAGTGCTACGACTTTCCGGGACTCCTCCTACGAGCAGTACTTC. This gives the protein CSATTFRDSSYEQYF.

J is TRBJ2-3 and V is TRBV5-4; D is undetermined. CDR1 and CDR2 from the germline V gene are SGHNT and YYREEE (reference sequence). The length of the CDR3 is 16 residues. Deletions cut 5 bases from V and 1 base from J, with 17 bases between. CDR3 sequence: CASSSRSQLRTDTQYF. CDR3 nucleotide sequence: TGTGCCAGCAGTTCCAGGTCCCAACTTCGCACAGATACGCAGTATTTT.

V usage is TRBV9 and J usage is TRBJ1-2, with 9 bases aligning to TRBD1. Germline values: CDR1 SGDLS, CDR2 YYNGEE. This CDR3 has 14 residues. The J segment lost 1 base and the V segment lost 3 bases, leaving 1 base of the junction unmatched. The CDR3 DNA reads TGTGCCAGCAGCGCGGGACAGGGTAACTATGGCTACACCTTC. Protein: CASSAGQGNYGYTF.

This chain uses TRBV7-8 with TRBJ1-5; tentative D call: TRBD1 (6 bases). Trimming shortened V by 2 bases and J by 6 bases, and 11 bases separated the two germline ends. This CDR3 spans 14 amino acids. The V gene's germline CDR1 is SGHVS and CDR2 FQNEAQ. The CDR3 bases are TGTGCCAGCAGCTTACAGGGGCGAAGTCAGCCCCAGCATTTT. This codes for CASSLQGRSQPQHF.

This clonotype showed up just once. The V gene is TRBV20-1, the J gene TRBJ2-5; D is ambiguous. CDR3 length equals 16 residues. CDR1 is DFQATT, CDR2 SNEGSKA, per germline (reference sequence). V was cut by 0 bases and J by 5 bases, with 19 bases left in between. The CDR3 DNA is TGCAGTGCTAGAGACAGAAAGCGTGGACCACTGGAGACCCAGTACTTC. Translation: CSARDRKRGPLETQYF.

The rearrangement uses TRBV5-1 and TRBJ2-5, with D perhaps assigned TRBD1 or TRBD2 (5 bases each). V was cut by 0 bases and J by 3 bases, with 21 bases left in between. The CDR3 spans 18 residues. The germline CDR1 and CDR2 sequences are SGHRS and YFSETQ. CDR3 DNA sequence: TGCGCCAGCAGCTTGGATATCCCACCAGCTGGGGGAGAAGAGACCCAGTACTTC. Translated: CASSLDIPPAGGEETQYF.

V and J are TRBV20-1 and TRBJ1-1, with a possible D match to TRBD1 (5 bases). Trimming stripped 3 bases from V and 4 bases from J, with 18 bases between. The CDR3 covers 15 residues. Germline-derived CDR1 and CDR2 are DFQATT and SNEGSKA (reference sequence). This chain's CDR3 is CSASGIPFGATEAFF. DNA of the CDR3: TGCAGTGCTAGTGGCATTCCCTTTGGGGCCACTGAAGCTTTCTTT.

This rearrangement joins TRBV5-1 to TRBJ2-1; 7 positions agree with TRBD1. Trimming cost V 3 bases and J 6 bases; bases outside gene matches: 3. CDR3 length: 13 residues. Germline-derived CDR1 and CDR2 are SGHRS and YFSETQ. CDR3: CASSSGTVNEQFF. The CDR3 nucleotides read TGCGCCAGCAGCTCCGGGACAGTCAATGAGCAGTTCTTC.

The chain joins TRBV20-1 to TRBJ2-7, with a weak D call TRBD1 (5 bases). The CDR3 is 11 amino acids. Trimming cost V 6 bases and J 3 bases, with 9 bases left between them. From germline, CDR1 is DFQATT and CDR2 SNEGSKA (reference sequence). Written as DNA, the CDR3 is TGCAGTGCACAGGAGAACTACGAGCAGTACTTC. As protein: CSAQENYEQYF.

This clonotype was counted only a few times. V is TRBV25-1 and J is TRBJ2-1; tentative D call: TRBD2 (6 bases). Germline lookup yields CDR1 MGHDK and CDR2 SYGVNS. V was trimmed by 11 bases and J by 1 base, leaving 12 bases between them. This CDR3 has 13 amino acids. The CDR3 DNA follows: TGTGCCTCCCGAGCGGGTTCCTACAATGAGCAGTTCTTC. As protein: CASRAGSYNEQFF.

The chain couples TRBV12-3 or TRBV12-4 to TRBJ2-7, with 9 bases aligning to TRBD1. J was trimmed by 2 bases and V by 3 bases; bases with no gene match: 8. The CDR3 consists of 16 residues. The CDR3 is CASSFTPGTGPYEQYF. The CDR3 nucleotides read TGTGCCAGCAGTTTCACGCCCGGGACAGGGCCCTACGAGCAGTACTTC.

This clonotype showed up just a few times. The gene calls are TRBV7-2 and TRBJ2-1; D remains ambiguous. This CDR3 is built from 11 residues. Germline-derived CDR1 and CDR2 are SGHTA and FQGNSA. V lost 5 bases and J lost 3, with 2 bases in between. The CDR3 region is CASSVYNEQFF. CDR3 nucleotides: TGTGCCAGCAGCGTCTACAATGAGCAGTTCTTC.

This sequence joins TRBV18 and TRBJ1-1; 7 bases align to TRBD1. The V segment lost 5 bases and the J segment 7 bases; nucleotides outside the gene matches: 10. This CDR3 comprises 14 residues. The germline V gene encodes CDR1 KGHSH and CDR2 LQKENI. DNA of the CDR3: TGTGCCAGCTCATCCCAGGGCAGGGGGTTTGAAGCTTTCTTT. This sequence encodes CASSSQGRGFEAFF. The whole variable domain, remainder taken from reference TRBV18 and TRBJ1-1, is NAGVMQNPRHLVRRRGQEARLRCSPMKGHSHVYWYRQLPEEGLKFMVYLQKENIIDESGMPKERFSAEFPKEGPSILRIQQVVRGDSAAYFCASSSQGRGFEAFFGQGTRLTVV.

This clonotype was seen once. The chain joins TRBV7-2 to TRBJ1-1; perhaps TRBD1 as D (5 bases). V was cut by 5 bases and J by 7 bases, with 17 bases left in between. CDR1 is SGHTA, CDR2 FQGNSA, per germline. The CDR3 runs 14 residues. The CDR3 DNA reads TGTGCCAGCAGCGCAGGACCCGGGGGATATGAAGCTTTCTTT. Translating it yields CASSAGPGGYEAFF.

The CDR3 DNA reads TGTGCCAGCAGTTTTTTTGGGAGCTCCTACGAGCAGTACTTC. This encodes CASSFFGSSYEQYF. The gene calls are TRBV12-3 or TRBV12-4 and TRBJ2-7; D perhaps matches TRBD2 (5 bases). V lost 3 bases, J lost 0 bases, and 9 bases lay in between. The CDR3 extends over 14 amino acids.

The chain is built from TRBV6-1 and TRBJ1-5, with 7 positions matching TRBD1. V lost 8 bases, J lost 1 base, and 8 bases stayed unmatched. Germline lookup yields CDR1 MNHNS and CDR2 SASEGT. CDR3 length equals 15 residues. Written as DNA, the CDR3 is TGTGCCAGCGGGAACAGGGGAATGAGCAATCAGCCCCAGCATTTT. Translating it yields CASGNRGMSNQPQHF.

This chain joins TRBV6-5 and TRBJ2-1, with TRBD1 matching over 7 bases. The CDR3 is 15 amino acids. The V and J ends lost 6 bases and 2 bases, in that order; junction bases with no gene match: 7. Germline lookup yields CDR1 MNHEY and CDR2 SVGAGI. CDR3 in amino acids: CASRTGQGAYNEQFF. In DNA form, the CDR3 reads TGTGCCAGCAGAACGGGGCAGGGGGCCTACAATGAGCAGTTCTTC.

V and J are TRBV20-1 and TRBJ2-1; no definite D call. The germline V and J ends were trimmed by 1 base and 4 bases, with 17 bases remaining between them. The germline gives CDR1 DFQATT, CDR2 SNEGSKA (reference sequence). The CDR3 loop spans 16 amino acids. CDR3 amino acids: CSARVQTSDHYNEQFF. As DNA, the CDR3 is TGCAGTGCTAGAGTCCAAACTTCAGACCATTACAATGAGCAGTTCTTC.

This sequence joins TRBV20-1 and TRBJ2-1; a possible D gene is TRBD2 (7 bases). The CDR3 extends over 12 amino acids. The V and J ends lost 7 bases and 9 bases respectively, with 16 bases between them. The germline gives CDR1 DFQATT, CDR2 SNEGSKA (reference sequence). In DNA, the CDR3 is TGCAGTGGGAGAGAGGGGGGGGCTGAGCAGTTCTTC. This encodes CSGREGGAEQFF.

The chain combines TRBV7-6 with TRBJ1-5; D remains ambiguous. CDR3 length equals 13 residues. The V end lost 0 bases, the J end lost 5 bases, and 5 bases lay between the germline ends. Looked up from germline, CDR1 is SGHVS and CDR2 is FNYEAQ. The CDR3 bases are TGTGCCAGCAGCTTAGCGTTCGATCAGCCCCAGCATTTT. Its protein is CASSLAFDQPQHF.

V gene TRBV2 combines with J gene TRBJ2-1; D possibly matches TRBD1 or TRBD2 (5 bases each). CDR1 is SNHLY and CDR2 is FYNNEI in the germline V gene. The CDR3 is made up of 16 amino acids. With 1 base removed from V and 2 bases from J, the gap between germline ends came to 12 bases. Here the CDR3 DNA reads TGTGCCAGCAGTGAAGGAGGGGCGGGCACCTACAATGAGCAGTTCTTC. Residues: CASSEGGAGTYNEQFF.